The rows below give T cell receptor beta chains drawn from one sample of a study of early T cells in non-severe SARS-CoV-2 infection. Via MiXCR, TCRdb re-called the 5' RACE reads, giving one row per CDR3 protein. The data contain roughly 90,000 distinct CDR3 sequences, 14% of them singletons. Sequenced material: whole blood. The receptors come from an adult who was a healthcare worker with PCR-confirmed SARS-CoV-2 infection or an uninfected control (not recorded which). Each CDR3 is given with its conserved first and last residue. A D gene is named only where the DNA matches it firmly. The size of a clone is reported for some rows only, either as once, few or many, or as a class for expanded clones.

length,D,J,size,V,CDR3,DNA
13,.,TRBJ1-1,many,TRBV6-2/TRBV6-3,CASSYSGGTEAFF,TGTGCCAGCAGTTACTCAGGGGGCACTGAAGCTTTCTTT
15,TRBD2,TRBJ2-3,few,TRBV28,CASALGTSGADTQYF,TGTGCCAGCGCCCTTGGGACTAGCGGCGCAGATACGCAGTATTTT
14,.,TRBJ1-3,few,TRBV6-5,CASSAQGPGNTIYF,TGTGCCAGCAGTGCCCAGGGACCTGGAAACACCATATATTTT
12,.,TRBJ2-5,.,TRBV7-6,CASSSGKETQYF,TGTGCCAGCAGTTCAGGGAAAGAGACCCAGTACTTC
12,.,TRBJ1-1,once,TRBV29-1,CSVDQGNTEAFF,TGCAGCGTTGACCAGGGGAACACTGAAGCTTTCTTT
15,TRBD1,TRBJ2-7,few,TRBV3-1,CASSLDRENSYEQYF,TGTGCCAGCAGCCTGGACAGGGAGAACTCCTACGAGCAGTACTTC
17,.,TRBJ2-3,.,TRBV9,CASSVGVAVDSLDTQYF,TGTGCCAGCAGCGTAGGTGTAGCGGTCGACTCCTTGGATACGCAGTATTTT
13,.,TRBJ1-5,many,TRBV7-9,CASSLDGNQPQHF,TGTGCCAGCAGCTTGGACGGTAATCAGCCCCAGCATTTT
13,.,TRBJ2-5,many,TRBV7-6,CASRRDSQETQYF,TGTGCCAGCAGAAGGGACTCTCAAGAGACCCAGTACTTC
12,.,TRBJ2-2,many,TRBV12-3/TRBV12-4,CASSLVTGELFF,TGTGCCAGCAGTTTAGTCACCGGGGAGCTGTTTTTT
11,.,TRBJ2-7,many,TRBV28,CASNGVGEQYF,TGTGCCAGCAATGGGGTAGGGGAGCAGTACTTC